The next 26 T cell receptor beta chains were all read from a single sample in a study of blood T cell repertoires in COVID-19. The protocol was immunoSEQ multiplex PCR, while the TCRdb copy is restricted to in-frame clones and leaves out a portion. This sample carries over 200,000 clones, roughly 90% of them seen once, and the ten largest clones take around 4%. The sample taken for sequencing was PBMCs or T cells enriched from blood (not recorded which). All receptors derive from a woman aged 30 to 39 with acute COVID-19.

This clone is a singleton in its sample. This chain uses TRBV29-1 with TRBJ2-1; 9 bases agree with TRBD2. The germline V gene encodes CDR1 SQVTM and CDR2 ANQGSEA. With 2 bases clipped from V and 4 bases from J, the junction kept 9 bases outside the gene matches. CDR3 size: 16 residues. This CDR3 reads CSVERSGLAKYNEQFF. In DNA form, the CDR3 reads TGCAGCGTTGAAAGGTCGGGACTAGCAAAATACAATGAGCAGTTCTTC.

This sequence joins TRBV2 and TRBJ1-5; D possibly corresponds to TRBD1 (6 bases). Germline V gene lookup returns CDR1 SNHLY and CDR2 FYNNEI. The CDR3 covers 14 residues. V dropped 7 bases and J dropped 4 bases, with 14 bases sitting between them. CDR3 nucleotides: TGTGCCAGCACATGGGTGACAGGAAATCAGCCCCAGCATTTT. Translating gives CASTWVTGNQPQHF.

The V gene is TRBV6-4, the J gene TRBJ2-7; 9 bases agree with TRBD2. The CDR3 consists of 15 residues. CDR1 MRHNA and CDR2 SNTAGT come from the germline V gene. V lost 3 bases to trimming and J lost 4 bases; unmatched junction nucleotides: 7. The CDR3 region has the DNA TGTGCCAGCAGTGAGTTAGCGGGGGACGGTTACGAGCAGTACTTC. It is translated as CASSELAGDGYEQYF.

The genes are TRBV4-3 and TRBJ1-1; D is uncertain. Per the germline V gene, CDR1 is LGHNA and CDR2 is YSLEER. The CDR3 is 15 amino acids. Between the trimmed V and J ends, which lost 0 bases and 3 bases, there was a span of 11 bases. The CDR3 loop reads CASSQDFREYTEAFF. The CDR3 DNA sequence: TGCGCCAGCAGCCAAGATTTCCGGGAATACACTGAAGCTTTCTTT.

The chain joins TRBV11-2 to TRBJ1-6; a weak D match, TRBD1 (5 bases). The germline gives CDR1 SGHAT, CDR2 FQNNGV. The CDR3 extends over 16 amino acids. V was pared by 5 bases and J by 0 bases, with 11 bases between. CDR3 region: CASSQPDSSYNSPLHF. As DNA, the CDR3 is TGTGCCAGCAGCCAACCTGACAGCTCCTATAATTCACCCCTCCACTTT.

V is TRBV21-1 and J is TRBJ2-3; whether TRBD2, the table's D call, matches the DNA was not checked. TRBV21-1 constitutes a pseudogene. This CDR3 is built from 15 residues. The CDR3 DNA is TGTGCCAGCAAGAGCGGGGGGACTAGCACAGATACGCAGTATTTT. Its protein is CASKSGGTSTDTQYF.

The chain links TRBV2 to TRBJ1-1; D is possibly TRBD1 (6 bases). This CDR3 contains 13 residues. Germline V CDR1 and CDR2: SNHLY, FYNNEI. V lost 7 bases and J 5 bases, leaving 14 bases between the germline ends. The CDR3 coding sequence is TGTGCCAGCATAAGACAGGCGAGGACTGAAGCTTTCTTT. It yields the protein CASIRQARTEAFF.

The chain recombines TRBV6-5 with TRBJ1-2; the D gene is possibly TRBD1 (6 bases). This CDR3 spans 16 amino acids. The germline V and J ends were trimmed by 0 bases and 8 bases, with 19 bases remaining between them. Looked up from germline, CDR1 is MNHEY and CDR2 is SVGAGI. The CDR3, as DNA: TGTGCCAGCAGTTACTCAATTCTTTCAACAGGGCTCGGCTACACCTTC. Its protein product is CASSYSILSTGLGYTF.

The chain is built from TRBV5-4 and TRBJ2-7; D perhaps matches TRBD1 (5 bases). The CDR3 runs 13 residues. CDR1 is SGHNT, CDR2 YYREEE, per germline (reference sequence). V was shortened by 6 bases and J by 5 bases, with 15 bases between the two germline ends. This CDR3 is CASTTAVGDEQYF. The CDR3 nucleotides are TGTGCCAGCACCACGGCGGTAGGGGACGAGCAGTACTTC.

J is TRBJ1-2 and V is TRBV12-5; 7 nucleotides align to TRBD1. V was clipped by 0 bases and J by 8 bases; unmatched bases: 9. The CDR3 is 15 amino acids. Per the germline V gene, CDR1 is LGHNT and CDR2 is FRNRAP. CDR3: CASGLVPGTAEGYTF. Written as DNA, the CDR3 is TGTGCTAGTGGTTTGGTACCCGGGACAGCAGAGGGCTACACCTTC.

In this sample, this clone turned up once. This chain connects TRBV19 to TRBJ1-1; D is perhaps TRBD1 (5 bases). This CDR3 is 15 amino acids long. Trimming removed 5 bases at V and 1 base at J, with 14 bases between. CDR1 and CDR2 (germline): LNHDA, SQIVND (reference sequence). CDR3 protein: CASSQIGHQNTEAFF. Here the CDR3 DNA reads TGTGCCAGTAGTCAGATTGGACACCAGAACACTGAAGCTTTCTTT.

The chain combines TRBV19 with TRBJ2-1; no reliable D call. Trimming stripped 3 bases from V and 0 bases from J, with 9 bases between. Germline V gene sequence: CDR1 LNHDA, CDR2 SQIVND (reference sequence). The CDR3 consists of 15 residues. CDR3 amino acids: CASSIRPGSYNEQFF. DNA of the CDR3: TGTGCCAGTAGTATCCGGCCAGGCTCCTACAATGAGCAGTTCTTC.

On this clone: Within the sample, other DNA sequences also encode this same CDR3. The chain carries TRBV5-4 and TRBJ1-1, with no clear D. Trimming took off 4 bases at V and 1 base at J, with 8 bases between the two ends. The CDR3 length is 13 residues. Germline CDR1 SGHNT, CDR2 YYREEE (reference sequence). CDR3 sequence (DNA): TGTGCCAGCAGCCTCCGGGGGAACACTGAAGCTTTCTTT. Its translation is CASSLRGNTEAFF.

This chain joins TRBV6-5 and TRBJ1-2; TRBD1 agrees at 8 bases. Germline-derived CDR1 and CDR2 are MNHEY and SVGAGI. The CDR3 runs 14 residues. Trimming took 8 bases from V and 5 from J; bases not matched to a gene: 10. This CDR3 reads CASSPTGDFYGYTF. The DNA of the CDR3 is TGTGCCAGCTCCCCGACAGGGGATTTTTATGGCTACACCTTC.

The chain carries TRBV6-5 and TRBJ2-7; D is perhaps TRBD1 (6 bases). Germline CDR1 MNHEY, CDR2 SVGAGI. V was cut by 8 bases and J by 0 bases, with 11 bases left in between. CDR3 length equals 13 residues. CDR3 amino acids: CASRKQGSYEQYF. For the CDR3, the DNA is TGTGCCAGCCGGAAACAGGGCTCCTACGAGCAGTACTTC.

Here the CDR3 DNA reads TGTGCCAGCAGTTTTCGTCAGGGCGAGCAGTACTTC. Its translation is CASSFRQGEQYF. The gene calls are TRBV27 and TRBJ2-7; the D gene is possibly TRBD1 (5 bases). The CDR3 contains 12 residues. Between the trimmed V and J ends, which lost 3 bases and 6 bases, there was a span of 9 bases. Germline CDR1 and CDR2: MNHEY and SMNVEV (reference sequence).

The chain carries TRBV30 and TRBJ2-3; D gene uncertain. The CDR3 totals 12 residues. The germline V and J ends were trimmed by 4 bases and 0 bases, with 5 bases remaining between them. Germline values: CDR1 GTSNPN, CDR2 SVGIG (reference sequence). The CDR3 bases are TGTGCCTGGACCTCTAGCACAGATACGCAGTATTTT. Translation: CAWTSSTDTQYF. Full variable domain (rest looked up from reference TRBV30 and TRBJ2-3): SQTIHQWPATLVQPVGSPLSLECTVEGTSNPNLYWYRQAAGRGLQLLFYSVGIGQISSEVPQNLSASRPQDRQFILSSKKLLLSDSGFYLCAWTSSTDTQYFGPGTRLTVL.

This sequence joins TRBV27 and TRBJ2-1; 11 bases line up with TRBD2. Per the germline V gene, CDR1 is MNHEY and CDR2 is SMNVEV (reference sequence). The CDR3 is 19 residues long. V was clipped by 3 bases and J by 2 bases; unmatched bases: 12. The CDR3 DNA reads TGTGCCAGCAGTTTTAGGGCTAGCGGGGGGTTGGGGGCCTACAATGAGCAGTTCTTC. Translation gives CASSFRASGGLGAYNEQFF.

This clone has just one count. The V call is TRBV19, the J call TRBJ1-1; unclear D gene. The V end was cut by 7 bases, the J end by 0 bases, with 12 bases between. CDR1 and CDR2 (germline): LNHDA, SQIVND (reference sequence). The CDR3 spans 14 residues. DNA for the CDR3: TGTGCCAGTAAGCAGGCGTTTATGAACACTGAAGCTTTCTTT. Encoded protein: CASKQAFMNTEAFF.

The chain combines TRBV19 with TRBJ1-1; 7 nucleotides line up with TRBD1. Per germline, CDR1 LNHDA and CDR2 SQIVND (reference sequence). The V segment lost 3 bases and the J segment 0 bases; nucleotides outside the gene matches: 4. This CDR3 is 15 amino acids long. The CDR3 coding sequence is TGTGCCAGTAGTATTCTGGGACAGCTGAACACTGAAGCTTTCTTT. Translation gives CASSILGQLNTEAFF.

The rearrangement links TRBV9 to TRBJ1-5, with D tentatively TRBD1 (5 bases). CDR3 length: 15 residues. Trimming stripped 0 bases from V and 3 bases from J, with 10 bases between. Germline CDR1 SGDLS, CDR2 YYNGEE. The CDR3, as DNA: TGTGCCAGCAGCGTAGATGGGGACTACAATCAGCCCCAGCATTTT. It yields the protein CASSVDGDYNQPQHF.

The chain is built from TRBV30 and TRBJ1-1; possibly TRBD1 for D (6 bases). The germline V gene encodes CDR1 GTSNPN and CDR2 SVGIG (reference sequence). Trimming removed 0 bases at V and 4 bases at J, with 12 bases between. The CDR3 has 14 amino acids. In DNA, the CDR3 is TGTGCCTGGAGTGTCACACAGGGAGCCACTGAAGCTTTCTTT. This codes for CAWSVTQGATEAFF.

The chain joins TRBV5-1 to TRBJ1-2, with D tentatively TRBD1 (5 bases). The CDR3 sequence is 17 residues long. Trimming took off 0 bases at V and 1 base at J, with 16 bases between the two ends. Germline values: CDR1 SGHRS, CDR2 YFSETQ. The chain's CDR3 is CASSLGYQVGLNYGYTF. CDR3 nucleotides: TGCGCCAGCAGCTTGGGATATCAGGTGGGACTTAACTATGGCTACACCTTC.

The chain carries TRBV4-3 and TRBJ1-2, with 7 bases identical to TRBD1. This CDR3 is built from 15 residues. Germline loops: CDR1 LGHNA, CDR2 YSLEER. V trimming: 3 bases; J trimming: 5 bases; junction bases outside the gene matches: 9. This CDR3 reads CASSHRGTAQYGYTF. The CDR3 DNA is TGCGCCAGCAGCCACAGAGGGACAGCCCAATATGGCTACACCTTC.

The chain has TRBV6-6 and TRBJ2-5, with a possible D match to TRBD1 (6 bases). The CDR3 extends over 14 amino acids. The V gene lost 0 bases and the J gene lost 7 bases, with 12 bases spanning the gap. From germline, CDR1 is MNHNY and CDR2 SVGAGI (reference sequence). CDR3 sequence reads: CASSYSSEGGTQYF. For the CDR3, the DNA is TGTGCCAGCAGTTACTCGAGCGAAGGGGGGACCCAGTACTTC.

The genes are TRBV10-2 and TRBJ2-7; D is possibly TRBD1 (8 bases). Germline CDR1 is WSHSY and CDR2 is SAAADI. The V and J ends lost 7 bases and 3 bases respectively, with 16 bases between them. The CDR3 runs 14 residues. CDR3 amino acids: CASKQGAGVYEQYF. In DNA form, the CDR3 reads TGCGCCAGCAAGCAGGGGGCGGGGGTCTACGAGCAGTACTTC.